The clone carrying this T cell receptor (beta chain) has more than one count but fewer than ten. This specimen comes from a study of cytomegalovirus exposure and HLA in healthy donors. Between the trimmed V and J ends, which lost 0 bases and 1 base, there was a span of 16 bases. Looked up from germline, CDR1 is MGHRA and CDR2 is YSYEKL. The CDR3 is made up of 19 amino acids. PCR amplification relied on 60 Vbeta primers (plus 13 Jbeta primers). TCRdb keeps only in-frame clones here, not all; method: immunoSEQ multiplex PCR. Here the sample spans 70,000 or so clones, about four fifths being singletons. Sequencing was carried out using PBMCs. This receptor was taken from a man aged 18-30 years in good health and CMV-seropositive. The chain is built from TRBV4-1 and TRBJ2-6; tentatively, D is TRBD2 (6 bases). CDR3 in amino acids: CASSQDRTGVVSGANVLTF. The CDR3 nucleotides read TGCGCCAGCAGCCAAGACCGTACGGGAGTGGTGTCTGGGGCCAACGTCCTGACTTTC.